Listed here are 30 T cell receptor beta chains from one sample, sequenced in a study of CD8+ T cells in alopecia areata. Reverse transcription of extracted RNA yielded cDNA, which provided the sequencing template. Method: immunoSEQ multiplex PCR; TCRdb's copy keeps in-frame clones and lacks some. The table records more than 95,000 clones, about nine tenths of them present only once. Treatment noted: oral pan-JAK inhibitor, 5-10 mg twice daily. The input for sequencing was CD8+ T cells sorted from blood, taken at approximately week 30, from a patient treated with tofacitinib. The receptors stem from a human donor with alopecia areata.

The chain couples TRBV27 to TRBJ2-1; D is ambiguous. From germline, CDR1 is MNHEY and CDR2 SMNVEV (reference sequence). Trimming removed 2 bases from V and 7 bases from J, with 18 bases in between. The CDR3 spans 16 residues. DNA of the CDR3: TGTGCCAGCAGTTTAATCGGAAAGACCACCCAAAATGAGCAGTTCTTC. This translates into CASSLIGKTTQNEQFF.

The chain recombines TRBV14 with TRBJ2-7, with D tentatively TRBD1 (6 bases). Deletions cut 8 bases from V and 0 bases from J, with 14 bases between. CDR3 size: 14 residues. Germline CDR1 reads SGHDN; CDR2 reads FVKESK. CDR3 in DNA: TGTGCCAGCCAGAGCTCGGGACACTCCTACGAGCAGTACTTC. Translated: CASQSSGHSYEQYF.

A word on this clone: This CDR3 is also generated by other DNA sequences in the sample. The chain couples TRBV19 to TRBJ2-1; 10 bases are shared with TRBD2. V lost 10 bases, J lost 3 bases, and 6 bases stayed unmatched. Germline CDR1 reads LNHDA; CDR2 reads SQIVND (reference sequence). The CDR3 sequence is 14 residues long. CDR3 coding DNA: TGTGCCATTTCGAGCGGGGGGGACTACAATGAGCAGTTCTTC. Protein sequence: CAISSGGDYNEQFF. The full variable domain, its missing parts supplied by reference TRBV19 and TRBJ2-1, is DGGITQSPKYLFRKEGQNVTLSCEQNLNHDAMYWYRQDPGQGLRLIYYSQIVNDFQKGDIAEGYSVSREKKESFPLTVTSAQKNPTAFYLCAISSGGDYNEQFFGPGTRLTVL.

This clone showed up just once. The chain uses TRBV2 and TRBJ1-5; 7 nucleotides align to TRBD1. This CDR3 comprises 14 residues. Germline CDR1 SNHLY, CDR2 FYNNEI. V dropped 1 base and J dropped 7; count of bases not matched to a gene: 4. This CDR3 reads CASSEGQGGQPQHF. The CDR3 DNA follows: TGTGCCAGCAGTGAAGGACAGGGAGGCCAGCCCCAGCATTTT. Drawing the rest from reference TRBV2 and TRBJ1-5, the complete variable domain is EPEVTQTPSHQVTQMGQEVILRCVPISNHLYFYWYRQILGQKVEFLVSFYNNEISEKSEIFDDQFSVERPDGSNFTLKIRSTKLEDSAMYFCASSEGQGGQPQHFGDGTRLSIL.

The count of this clone is one. V is TRBV29-1 and J is TRBJ2-3, with D perhaps TRBD1 (6 bases). Trimming left V 5 bases short and J 2 bases short, with 11 bases between. CDR1 SQVTM and CDR2 ANQGSEA come from the germline V gene. CDR3 size: 13 residues. CDR3 nucleotides: TGCAGCGTTTCTCAGGGGTACACAGATACGCAGTATTTT. Protein: CSVSQGYTDTQYF.

The J gene is TRBJ2-7, the V gene TRBV29-1; 7 bases line up with TRBD1. Germline loops: CDR1 SQVTM, CDR2 ANQGSEA. The CDR3 runs to 17 residues. Unmatched junction bases numbered 13, after V lost 0 bases and J lost 2 bases. The CDR3 protein is CSVEDLQTGSPPYEQYF. As DNA, the CDR3 is TGCAGCGTTGAAGATTTACAGACAGGGAGTCCTCCCTACGAGCAGTACTTC.

This clone appeared once. The chain uses TRBV7-6 and TRBJ2-7; the D gene is possibly TRBD2 (5 bases). The CDR3 is made up of 11 amino acids. Germline V gene data show CDR1 as SGHVS and CDR2 as FNYEAQ. V was cut by 3 bases and J by 7 bases, with 7 bases left in between. In nucleotides, the CDR3 is TGTGCCAGCAGCTTCACGGGAGAGCAGTACTTC. It specifies CASSFTGEQYF.

Only a few counts were recorded for this clone. The genes are TRBV5-1 and TRBJ2-3; D unclear. V lost 5 bases and J 2 bases, leaving 6 bases between the germline ends. This CDR3 is built from 12 residues. The V gene's germline CDR1 is SGHRS and CDR2 YFSETQ. The CDR3 region is CASSFDTDTQYF. DNA for the CDR3: TGCGCCAGCAGTTTTGACACAGATACGCAGTATTTT.

The chain couples TRBV10-3 to TRBJ2-3; TRBD1 matches 7 bases. Germline loops: CDR1 ENHRY, CDR2 SYGVKD. J gave up 4 bases and V 0 bases, and 7 bases lay outside the gene matches. This CDR3 is built from 16 residues. The CDR3 sequence: CAISESGQPSADTQYF. The CDR3 nucleotides read TGTGCCATCAGTGAGTCGGGACAGCCTTCCGCAGATACGCAGTATTTT.

This chain links TRBV30 with TRBJ2-1, with TRBD2 identical over 7 bases. Trimming removed 3 bases from V and 5 bases from J; junction bases left unmatched: 7. CDR3 length: 14 residues. Germline values: CDR1 GTSNPN, CDR2 SVGIG (reference sequence). CDR3 sequence: CAWSHSGVHNEQFF. CDR3 coding DNA: TGTGCCTGGAGCCACAGCGGGGTTCACAATGAGCAGTTCTTC.

The chain joins TRBV2 to TRBJ2-3; 9 bases match TRBD1. This CDR3 region has 15 residues. Trimming at V came to 5 bases and at J to 4 bases, leaving 7 bases not matched to a gene. Germline lookup yields CDR1 SNHLY and CDR2 FYNNEI. CDR3 sequence reads: CASSKDRGLPDTQYF. The DNA for the CDR3 is TGTGCCAGCAGTAAGGACAGGGGTCTCCCAGATACGCAGTATTTT. The variable domain in full, completed from reference TRBV2 and TRBJ2-3, reads EPEVTQTPSHQVTQMGQEVILRCVPISNHLYFYWYRQILGQKVEFLVSFYNNEISEKSEIFDDQFSVERPDGSNFTLKIRSTKLEDSAMYFCASSKDRGLPDTQYFGPGTRLTVL.

The chain combines TRBV7-8 with TRBJ2-7, with 7 bases lining up with TRBD1. The CDR3 spans 18 residues. Germline V lookup: CDR1 SGHVS, CDR2 FQNEAQ. The junction had 14 bases not matched to a gene; V was cut back by 1 base and J by 2 bases. CDR3 nucleotide sequence: TGTGCCAGCAGCTTAGACCGTAGGACAGGAACCAATACCTACGAGCAGTACTTC. As protein: CASSLDRRTGTNTYEQYF.

The chain is built from TRBV2 and TRBJ2-1; D gene uncertain. The V end lost 2 bases, the J end lost 1 base, and 9 bases lay between the germline ends. The CDR3 extends over 15 amino acids. The germline V gene encodes CDR1 SNHLY and CDR2 FYNNEI. CDR3 protein: CASSERPQSYNEQFF. CDR3 DNA: TGTGCCAGCAGTGAACGTCCCCAGTCCTACAATGAGCAGTTCTTC.

This sequence joins TRBV10-1 and TRBJ2-7; D is perhaps TRBD1 (6 bases). The V end was cut by 3 bases, the J end by 5 bases, with 14 bases between. CDR1 is WNHNN, CDR2 SYGVQD, per germline (reference sequence). The CDR3 length is 14 residues. CDR3 in DNA: TGCGCCAGCAGTGAAGGGACACGCCCCGACGAGCAGTACTTC. Translation gives CASSEGTRPDEQYF.

The V gene is TRBV13, the J gene TRBJ1-2, with a possible D match to TRBD1 (6 bases). Germline CDR1 PRHDT, CDR2 FYEKMQ (reference sequence). The length of the CDR3 is 13 residues. V gave up 0 bases and J gave up 6 bases, with 8 bases separating them. CDR3 in amino acids: CASSLGPGDGYTF. The CDR3 DNA reads as TGTGCCAGCAGCTTAGGCCCAGGGGATGGCTACACCTTC.

The sample holds one count of this clone. V gene TRBV4-1 combines with J gene TRBJ2-7, with 10 bases aligning to TRBD1. The germline CDR1 and CDR2 sequences are MGHRA and YSYEKL. V lost 2 bases and J lost 6; bases outside the gene matches: 4. The CDR3 is 14 amino acids. CDR3 region: CASSQTTGGVEQYF. The DNA of the CDR3 is TGCGCCAGCAGCCAAACGACAGGGGGCGTCGAGCAGTACTTC.

CDR3 residues: CASSSLEGAEAFF. The CDR3 region has the DNA TGTGCCAGCAGCTCCCTAGAGGGGGCTGAAGCTTTCTTT. This chain links TRBV13 with TRBJ1-1; a weak D match, TRBD1 (6 bases). Trimming removed 4 bases from V and 6 bases from J, with 12 bases in between. The CDR3 extends over 13 amino acids. Germline V CDR1 and CDR2: PRHDT, FYEKMQ (reference sequence).

This clone showed up just once. The chain is built from TRBV6-5 and TRBJ2-3; D remains unclear. The V end was cut by 0 bases, the J end by 3 bases, with 7 bases between. The germline V gene encodes CDR1 MNHEY and CDR2 SVGAGI. This CDR3 comprises 14 residues. The CDR3 spells CASSYSMGTDTQYF. CDR3 coding DNA: TGTGCCAGCAGTTACTCGATGGGGACAGATACGCAGTATTTT.

V is TRBV5-4 and J is TRBJ2-7; tentatively, D is TRBD1 (6 bases). Germline-derived CDR1 and CDR2 are SGHNT and YYREEE (reference sequence). The V end lost 3 bases, the J end lost 2 bases, and 12 bases lay between the germline ends. CDR3 length: 14 amino acids. The CDR3 nucleotides are TGTGCCAGCAGCTCCCCGGACAGACCCTACGAGCAGTACTTC. Translated: CASSSPDRPYEQYF.

CDR3 in amino acids: CASREDGATNEKLFF. DNA for the CDR3: TGTGCCAGCAGGGAGGACGGGGCAACTAATGAAAAACTGTTTTTT. V gene TRBV6-4 combines with J gene TRBJ1-4; no clear D gene. V dropped 6 bases and J dropped 0 bases, with 11 bases sitting between them. CDR3 size: 15 residues. Germline CDR1 reads MRHNA; CDR2 reads SNTAGT.

This chain joins TRBV7-9 and TRBJ2-7, with TRBD1 as a possible D gene (5 bases). This CDR3 comprises 11 residues. Trimming took off 6 bases at V and 7 bases at J, with 10 bases between the two ends. CDR1 is SEHNR, CDR2 FQNEAQ, per germline (reference sequence). This CDR3 is CASRQAWEQYF. DNA of the CDR3: TGTGCCAGCAGACAGGCCTGGGAGCAGTACTTC.

J is TRBJ1-1 and V is TRBV5-5; maybe TRBD1 (5 bases). Trimming took off 0 bases at V and 0 bases at J, with 9 bases between the two ends. Germline V gene sequence: CDR1 SGHKS, CDR2 YYEKEE (reference sequence). The CDR3 spans 15 residues. CDR3 coding DNA: TGTGCCAGCAGCTTGGTGTCGGGGGTGAACACTGAAGCTTTCTTT. Protein product: CASSLVSGVNTEAFF.

The rearrangement joins TRBV29-1 to TRBJ2-7; the match to TRBD2 covers 8 bases. From germline, CDR1 is SQVTM and CDR2 ANQGSEA. CDR3 length: 15 residues. J gave up 4 bases and V 3 bases, and 11 bases lay outside the gene matches. Written as DNA, the CDR3 is TGCAGCGTTGATCAATTTTCTGAGCGGGGGTACGAGCAGTACTTC. Residues: CSVDQFSERGYEQYF.

The CDR3 is CSVYLSGGIRSTEAFF. CDR3 nucleotides: TGCAGCGTCTACCTATCGGGGGGGATCAGGAGCACTGAAGCTTTCTTT. V gene TRBV29-1 combines with J gene TRBJ1-1, with a possible D match to TRBD1 (5 bases). The V gene lost 6 bases and the J gene lost 4 bases, with 24 bases spanning the gap. The CDR3 runs 16 residues. The germline gives CDR1 SQVTM, CDR2 ANQGSEA.

The chain carries TRBV5-1 and TRBJ2-7, with 14 bases aligning to TRBD2. In germline, CDR1 is SGHRS, CDR2 YFSETQ. The CDR3 has 16 residues. V lost 5 bases, J lost 5 bases, and 9 bases stayed unmatched. The DNA of the CDR3 is TGCGCCAGCAGATCCGTGCTGGGACTAGCGGGAGACGAGCAGTACTTC. This gives the protein CASRSVLGLAGDEQYF.

This clone was observed a few times. The chain employs TRBV7-9 and TRBJ1-1; 7 bases agree with TRBD1. The germline V gene has CDR1 SEHNR and CDR2 FQNEAQ (reference sequence). The CDR3 loop spans 14 amino acids. V shed 5 bases and J 5 bases; nucleotides not matched to a gene: 8. The CDR3 sequence: CASSKTGVGTEAFF. The DNA for the CDR3 is TGTGCCAGCAGCAAAACAGGGGTTGGAACTGAAGCTTTCTTT.

The chain carries TRBV27 and TRBJ2-7; 12 bases fit TRBD2. In germline, CDR1 is MNHEY, CDR2 SMNVEV (reference sequence). The junction had 8 bases not matched to a gene; V was cut back by 6 bases and J by 5 bases. This CDR3 has 15 residues. The CDR3: CASRTGTSGLDEQYF. The CDR3 DNA follows: TGTGCCAGCAGAACTGGGACTAGCGGGTTGGACGAGCAGTACTTC.

The chain uses TRBV29-1 and TRBJ2-7, with a tentative D call TRBD1 (5 bases). The CDR3 length is 13 residues. In germline, CDR1 is SQVTM, CDR2 ANQGSEA. V was clipped by 0 bases and J by 2 bases, with 8 bases between them. This CDR3 is CSVEEGRTYEQYF. CDR3 DNA: TGCAGCGTTGAAGAGGGGCGAACCTACGAGCAGTACTTC.

The CDR3 protein is CASIPAGGRAGEQYF. Here the CDR3 DNA reads TGTGCCAGCATCCCTGCAGGCGGGAGGGCCGGCGAGCAGTACTTC. The V call is TRBV27, the J call TRBJ2-7; 9 nucleotides align to TRBD2. J was trimmed by 6 bases and V by 7 bases; bases with no gene match: 13. CDR1 is MNHEY and CDR2 is SMNVEV in the germline V gene (reference sequence). The CDR3 runs 15 residues.

To note about this clone: At one boundary the junction diverges from the germline segment, which might be a read error. V usage is TRBV15 and J usage is TRBJ1-1; TRBD1 is a possible D gene (5 bases). This CDR3 has 14 amino acids. In germline, CDR1 is LNHNV, CDR2 YYDKDF (reference sequence). CDR3: CATRRTGFNTEAFF. The CDR3 nucleotides read TGTGCCACCCGCAGAACAGGTTTTAACACTGAAGCTTTCTTT.